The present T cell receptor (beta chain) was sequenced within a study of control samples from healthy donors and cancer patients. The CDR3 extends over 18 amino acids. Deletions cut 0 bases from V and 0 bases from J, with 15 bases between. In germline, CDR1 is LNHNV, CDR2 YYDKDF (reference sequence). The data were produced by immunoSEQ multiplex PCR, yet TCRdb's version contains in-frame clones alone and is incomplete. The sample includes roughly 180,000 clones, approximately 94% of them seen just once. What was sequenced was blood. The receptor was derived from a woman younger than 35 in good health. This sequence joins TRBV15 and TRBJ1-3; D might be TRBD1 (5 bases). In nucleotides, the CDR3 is TGTGCCACCAGCAGAGAGGGGGGTGTAAAATTCTCTGGAAACACCATATATTTT. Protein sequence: CATSREGGVKFSGNTIYF.